Following are 9 T cell receptor beta chains from one sample sequenced in a study of cytomegalovirus exposure and HLA in healthy donors. The PCR used 60 Vbeta and 13 Jbeta primers. The data were produced by immunoSEQ multiplex PCR, yet TCRdb's version contains in-frame clones alone and is incomplete. The repertoire holds under 200,000 clones, with around four fifths as singletons. The sample comprised PBMCs. These receptors originate from a man aged 25 to 40 in good health and CMV-seronegative.

The chain has TRBV7-9 and TRBJ2-2; D is unresolved. Germline V lookup: CDR1 SEHNR, CDR2 FQNEAQ (reference sequence). Deletions cut 3 bases from V and 3 bases from J, with 17 bases between. The CDR3 spans 17 residues. The CDR3 DNA reads as TGTGCCAGCAGCTTTGTTGGCGAGCGTTACGACACCGGGGAGCTGTTTTTT. It yields the protein CASSFVGERYDTGELFF.

This clone has a handful of counts. This chain connects TRBV5-6 to TRBJ2-7; D is perhaps TRBD2 (6 bases). This CDR3 spans 12 amino acids. Between the trimmed V and J ends, which lost 2 bases and 12 bases, there was a span of 15 bases. Germline CDR1 is SGHDT and CDR2 is YYEEEE. The CDR3 sequence: CASSLQSGRTYF. DNA of the CDR3: TGTGCCAGCAGCTTACAGAGCGGGCGGACGTACTTC.

This clone was seen a few times. This chain connects TRBV9 to TRBJ2-7; D is uncertain. Germline V gene data show CDR1 as SGDLS and CDR2 as YYNGEE. The CDR3 covers 12 residues. V was pared by 3 bases and J by 6 bases, with 10 bases between. In DNA form, the CDR3 reads TGTGCCAGCAGCGGCCTCGAGCCCGAGCAGTACTTC. Translation: CASSGLEPEQYF.

The rearrangement joins TRBV2 to TRBJ2-7; tentatively, D is TRBD1 (5 bases). V dropped 1 base and J dropped 4 bases, with 5 bases sitting between them. From germline, CDR1 is SNHLY and CDR2 FYNNEI. There are 12 residues in the CDR3. CDR3 in amino acids: CASSEEGYEQYF. Written as DNA, the CDR3 is TGTGCCAGCAGTGAAGAGGGGTACGAGCAGTACTTC.

This rearrangement joins TRBV6-5 to TRBJ2-7; 8 bases are a match to TRBD1. Unmatched junction bases numbered 7, after V lost 0 bases and J lost 3 bases. CDR1 and CDR2 from the germline V gene are MNHEY and SVGAGI. This CDR3 has 16 residues. The CDR3 bases are TGTGCCAGCAGTTACTCGAAGGGGACAGGATTCTACGAGCAGTACTTC. The encoded protein is CASSYSKGTGFYEQYF.

V gene TRBV18 combines with J gene TRBJ1-3; D may be TRBD1 (6 bases). V was shortened by 1 base and J by 4 bases, with 11 bases between the two germline ends. This CDR3 comprises 15 residues. The germline V gene encodes CDR1 KGHSH and CDR2 LQKENI. The DNA of the CDR3 is TGTGCCAGCTCACCACGAGAGGGGGACGGAAACACCATATATTTT. Translation: CASSPREGDGNTIYF.

As for this clone: Relative to the germline gene, one junction end is altered; a read error may explain this. The genes are TRBV7-7 and TRBJ2-2; a possible D gene is TRBD2 (5 bases). The length of the CDR3 is 14 residues. Looked up from germline, CDR1 is SSHAT and CDR2 is FNYEAQ (reference sequence). For the CDR3, the DNA is TGTGCTAGCAGCTTAGGACTCAGCGCCGGGGAGCTGTTTTTT. The encoded protein is CASSLGLSAGELFF.

The rearrangement uses TRBV7-2 and TRBJ2-7; D gene ambiguous. CDR1 and CDR2 (germline): SGHTA, FQGNSA. The CDR3 has 14 amino acids. Deletions cut 1 base from V and 0 bases from J, with 7 bases between. Written as DNA, the CDR3 is TGTGCCAGCAGCTTAGGCGGCGACTCCTACGAGCAGTACTTC. Translated, it gives CASSLGGDSYEQYF.

The rearrangement uses TRBV4-1 and TRBJ2-5, with a weak D call TRBD2 (6 bases). Trimming left V 5 bases short and J 5 bases short, with 18 bases between. This CDR3 contains 15 residues. Germline CDR1 and CDR2: MGHRA and YSYEKL. The CDR3 sequence: CASSRGGLVAETQYF. Here the CDR3 DNA reads TGCGCCAGCAGCAGAGGAGGGCTAGTGGCGGAGACCCAGTACTTC.